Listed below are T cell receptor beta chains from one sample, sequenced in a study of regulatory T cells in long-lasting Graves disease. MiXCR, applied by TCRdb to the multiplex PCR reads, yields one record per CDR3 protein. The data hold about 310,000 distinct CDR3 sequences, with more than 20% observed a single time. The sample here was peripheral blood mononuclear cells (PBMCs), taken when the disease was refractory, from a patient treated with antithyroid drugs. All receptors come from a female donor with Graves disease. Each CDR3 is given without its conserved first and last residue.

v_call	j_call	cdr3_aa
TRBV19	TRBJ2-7	ASSIYGGDSYEQY
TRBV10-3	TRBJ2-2	AISPTSTGGTNTGELF
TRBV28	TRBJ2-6	ASSSRVTSSGANVLT
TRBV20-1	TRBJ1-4	STSRQGRANEKLF
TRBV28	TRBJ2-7	ASSLAIAEQY
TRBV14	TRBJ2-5	ASSQDLRGEETQY
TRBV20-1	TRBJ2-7	SASPRLGLPINEQY
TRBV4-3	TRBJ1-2	ASSQTGTANYGYT
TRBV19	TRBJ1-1	ASSISSRNTEAF
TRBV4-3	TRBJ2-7	ASSQEMTGAIYEQY
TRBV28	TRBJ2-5	ASSPLRTQETQY
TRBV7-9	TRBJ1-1	ASSLAGTGDTEAF
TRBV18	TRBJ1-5	ASSTPDQPQH
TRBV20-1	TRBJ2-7	SAISGTSYEQY
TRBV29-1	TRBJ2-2	SVLWNTGELF
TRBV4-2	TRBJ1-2	ASSQTSYGYT
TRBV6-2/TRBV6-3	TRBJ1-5	ASAPGHFNQPQH
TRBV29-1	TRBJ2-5	SVSGTSGKETQY
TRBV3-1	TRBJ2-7	ASSQDAMGHQKQY
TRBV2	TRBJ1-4	ASSPSGINEKLF
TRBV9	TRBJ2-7	ASSPVRSYEQY
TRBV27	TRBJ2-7	ASSLGSGYEQY
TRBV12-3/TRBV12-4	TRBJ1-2	ASSPQGPRTHGYT
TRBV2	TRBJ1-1	ASSEARVRGRMNTEAF
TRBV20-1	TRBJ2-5	SASRSGETQY
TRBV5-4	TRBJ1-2	ASNQLGTGNYGYT
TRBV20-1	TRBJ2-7	SAPLGGRTTYEQY
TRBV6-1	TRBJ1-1	ASSRGGIIGF
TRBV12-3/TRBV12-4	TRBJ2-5	ASSLLAGAGQETQY